This T cell receptor beta chain appears in the sequencing data of a study of chemoradiotherapy in HPV16-positive cancers. Broader study findings: Candidate HPV-specific clones and E7-related TCR motifs grew in tumor during treatment. Only two HPV16-positive patients supplied the functional HPV-specificity definition.

Repeated repertoire sampling spanned the course of chemoradiotherapy. Trimming stripped 4 bases from V and 4 bases from J, with 14 bases between. This CDR3 is built from 15 residues. Germline lookup yields CDR1 KGHSH and CDR2 LQKENI. The repertoire was sequenced with immunoSEQ multiplex PCR; TCRdb's copy has only in-frame clones and lacks some. This table holds 1,500 to 2,000 clones, 80% found once. As for this clone: What it recognizes is unknown.

V is TRBV18 and J is TRBJ2-1; D unclear. This receptor was identified in a human donor with HPV-associated anogenital cancer. The sample was tumor tissue, taken from a patient who underwent chemoradiotherapy. CDR3 DNA sequence: TGTGCCAGCTCACATGACGTTTCCCCTTACAATGAGCAGTTCTTC. Its translation is CASSHDVSPYNEQFF.